This TCR beta chain was sequenced during a study of T-cell memory formation after mild COVID-19. Study results and limitations: Whether day 37 second-wave clones are SARS-CoV-2-specific was not confirmed.

In germline, CDR1 is KGHDR, CDR2 SFDVKD. The CDR3 runs to 20 residues. Trimming removed 0 bases from V and 0 bases from J, with 20 bases in between. This clonotype was observed at least ten times. What it binds is unknown. TCRdb called the 5' RACE reads again in MiXCR, with one record for every CDR3 protein. Here the sample spans about 14,000 distinct CDR3 sequences, under 25% being singletons. Sequenced material: PBMCs or a T cell subset sorted from them (not recorded which). The J gene is TRBJ2-1, the V gene TRBV24-1, with a tentative D call TRBD2 (6 bases). This TCR derives from an adult woman who had mild COVID-19 (a few samples of this study predate the infection). Cell type and time point are not known. The CDR3, as DNA: TGTGCCACCAGTGATTTGCCTCGGGGGACCCTGATAAGCTCCTACAATGAGCAGTTCTTC. This encodes CATSDLPRGTLISSYNEQFF.